A single sample is the source of the 6 T cell receptor beta chains below, sequenced in a study of T cells expressing NK-cell markers (TCRdb year 2020). The library was built by means of 5' RACE. Sequencing instrument: Illumina HiSeq 2000. The reads went through TCRdb reprocessing, and each CDR3 protein sequence gets one entry with no DNA. The table for this sample records some 340,000 distinct CDR3 sequences. About 5.2% of the sample lies in the top ten. Sequenced sample: blood T cells: a sorted CD56 or NKG2C T cell subset, CD4+ or CD8+ T cells, or bulk PBMC T cells (not recorded which). The source is a man aged 18-75 years in good health.

The CDR3 here is CASSGQGGANEKLFF. The chain carries TRBV7-9 and TRBJ1-4; TCRdb proposes TRBD1, but this gene call is untestable without DNA. CDR3 length: 15 amino acids. Germline assignment: CDR1 SEHNR and CDR2 FQNEAQ (reference sequence).

The chain carries TRBV20-1 and TRBJ2-7; TCRdb returns TRBD2, unconfirmable since there is no DNA. Germline CDR1 DFQATT, CDR2 SNEGSKA (reference sequence). This CDR3 has 16 residues. CDR3 sequence reads: CSARVTSGGASYEQYF.

The chain links TRBV27 to TRBJ1-4; TCRdb proposes TRBD1, but this gene call is untestable without DNA. Germline assignment: CDR1 MNHEY and CDR2 SMNVEV (reference sequence). CDR3 length: 15 amino acids. CDR3 sequence: CASSLYRQGPEKLFF.

The chain uses TRBV6-5 and TRBJ2-7. This CDR3 contains 15 residues. Germline-derived CDR1 and CDR2 are MNHEY and SVGAGI. CDR3 protein: CASSYQLGRFYEQYF.

The rearrangement links TRBV7-2 to TRBJ1-4. Germline CDR1 reads SGHTA; CDR2 reads FQGNSA. This CDR3 has 14 residues. This chain's CDR3 is CASSLDSRNEKLFF.

The chain employs TRBV7-2 and TRBJ2-2; TCRdb indicates TRBD2, and absent DNA this call remains unverified. CDR1 and CDR2 (germline): SGHTA, FQGNSA. The CDR3 covers 16 residues. The CDR3 sequence is CASSLGAGALTGELFF. The full variable domain, with the rest looked up from reference TRBV7-2 and TRBJ2-2, is GAGVSQSPSNKVTEKGKDVELRCDPISGHTALYWYRQSLGQGLEFLIYFQGNSAPDKSGLPSDRFSAERTGGSVSTLTIQRTQQEDSAVYLCASSLGAGALTGELFFGEGSRLTVL.